The 26 T cell receptor beta chains below were found in one sample sequenced in a study of breast tumors, draining lymph nodes, adjacent tissues. A single record per CDR3 protein comes from TCRdb applying MiXCR to the multiplex PCR reads. The sample gives 20,000 or so distinct CDR3 sequences, about 70% of which show up once; about 19% is in the top ten. The sequencing input was tumor-adjacent breast tissue. The receptor set was obtained from a female donor with breast cancer. Some clones in this sample may be carry-over from other donors' samples.

This clonotype was detected many times. The chain employs TRBV18 and TRBJ1-1, with D possibly matching TRBD1 (5 bases). This CDR3 has 13 residues. Germline loops: CDR1 KGHSH, CDR2 LQKENI. V was clipped by 4 bases and J by 6 bases, with 12 bases between them. This chain's CDR3 is CASSRYRDPEAFF. The CDR3 bases are TGTGCCAGCTCACGGTACCGGGACCCTGAAGCTTTCTTT.

This chain connects TRBV5-1 to TRBJ2-7, with D perhaps assigned TRBD1 or TRBD2 (6 bases each). CDR1 is SGHRS, CDR2 YFSETQ, per germline. Between the trimmed V and J ends, which lost 6 bases and 2 bases, there was a span of 15 bases. The CDR3 covers 14 residues. The CDR3 DNA follows: TGCGCCAGCAAGCCCAGAGGGGGGCCCTACGAGCAGTACTTC. Residues: CASKPRGGPYEQYF.

This clonotype has ten or more counts. This may be a read error: a much more frequent sequence differs by one nucleotide. The chain couples TRBV6-1 to TRBJ2-1, with 12 nucleotides matching TRBD2. Trimming at V came to 5 bases and at J to 6 bases, leaving 8 bases not matched to a gene. Germline assignment: CDR1 MNHNS and CDR2 SASEGT. This CDR3 comprises 16 residues. The CDR3 sequence: CASSQWASGGANEQFF. DNA for the CDR3: TGTGCCAGCAGTCAATGGGCTAGCGGGGGGGCCAATGAGCAGTTCTTC.

A note on this clonotype: The junction departs from the called germline gene at one end, perhaps through a read error. The rearrangement links TRBV7-7 to TRBJ2-2, with D possibly matching TRBD2 (6 bases). This CDR3 contains 15 residues. Germline CDR1 is SSHAT and CDR2 is FNYEAQ (reference sequence). CDR3: CASSSVRDMTGELFF. The CDR3 DNA follows: TGTGCTAGCAGCTCCGTGCGGGATATGACCGGGGAGCTGTTTTTT.

Sample share makes this clonotype medium-sized (0.01 to 0.1%). The J gene is TRBJ2-3, the V gene TRBV20-1; 7 bases fit TRBD1. Germline V gene data show CDR1 as DFQATT and CDR2 as SNEGSKA (reference sequence). This CDR3 spans 15 amino acids. With V trimmed by 6 bases and J by 0 bases, 9 bases remained unmatched. CDR3 DNA: TGCAGTGCCGGGACAGCCGAAACTAGCACAGATACGCAGTATTTT. This sequence encodes CSAGTAETSTDTQYF.

This chain joins TRBV25-1 and TRBJ2-7, with a weak D call TRBD2 (5 bases). CDR1 is MGHDK, CDR2 SYGVNS, per germline. The CDR3 is made up of 14 amino acids. Trimming removed 5 bases from V and 2 bases from J, with 13 bases in between. The CDR3 protein is CASSLAPDPYEQYF. The CDR3 DNA follows: TGTGCCAGCAGTTTAGCGCCAGATCCCTACGAGCAGTACTTC.

The CDR3 coding sequence is TGTGCCAGCAGCTTATCCGGGGGGAGTTCACCCCTCCACTTT. Amino acids: CASSLSGGSSPLHF. The rearrangement joins TRBV7-6 to TRBJ1-6; D is possibly TRBD1 (5 bases). Trimming shortened V by 2 bases and J by 9 bases, and 11 bases separated the two germline ends. The CDR3 loop spans 14 amino acids. The germline gives CDR1 SGHVS, CDR2 FNYEAQ.

The CDR3 nucleotides read TGTGCCAGCAGCCAAGGGCAGGGGGCCTACAATGAGCAGTTCTTC. Residues: CASSQGQGAYNEQFF. The chain links TRBV14 to TRBJ2-1; 7 bases are a match to TRBD1. Germline loops: CDR1 SGHDN, CDR2 FVKESK. After removal of 1 base from V and 2 bases from J, the junction contained 2 bases not matched to a gene. The CDR3 is made up of 15 amino acids.

V usage is TRBV7-2 and J usage is TRBJ2-5; a possible D gene is TRBD2 (5 bases). The germline V gene has CDR1 SGHTA and CDR2 FQGNSA. CDR3 length equals 15 residues. V shed 5 bases and J shed 5 bases, with 18 bases lying between them. This CDR3 reads CASSPLARGRETQYF. CDR3 nucleotide sequence: TGTGCCAGCAGCCCGCTGGCCAGAGGGCGTGAGACCCAGTACTTC.

By its share, this clonotype is medium-sized. This chain joins TRBV3-1 and TRBJ2-7; no firm D call. The CDR3 is 14 residues long. CDR1 and CDR2 from the germline V gene are LGHDT and YNNKEL (reference sequence). V shed 4 bases and J shed 0 bases, with 10 bases lying between them. This chain's CDR3 is CASSPGPSSYEQYF. CDR3 bases: TGTGCCAGCAGCCCAGGACCGAGCTCCTACGAGCAGTACTTC.

The gene calls are TRBV11-2 and TRBJ2-7; 9 positions match TRBD1. The CDR3 has 14 amino acids. CDR1 and CDR2 from the germline V gene are SGHAT and FQNNGV. J gave up 5 bases and V 4 bases, and 6 bases lay outside the gene matches. CDR3 DNA sequence: TGTGCCAGCAGCTGGGACAGGGTGAAAAACGAGCAGTACTTC. This sequence encodes CASSWDRVKNEQYF.

The rearrangement links TRBV2 to TRBJ2-7; TRBD1 matches 9 bases. CDR1 and CDR2 (germline): SNHLY, FYNNEI. Losses at the gene ends were 3 bases for V and 3 bases for J; bases not matched to a gene: 3. The CDR3 extends over 14 amino acids. CDR3 bases: TGTGCCAGCAGTGAGGGGACAGGGAACTACGAGCAGTACTTC. It yields the protein CASSEGTGNYEQYF.

In the case of this clonotype: One junction end disagrees with the germline gene, perhaps due to a read error. This chain connects TRBV20-1 to TRBJ2-6, with 8 bases aligning to TRBD1. CDR3 length: 14 residues. The germline CDR1 and CDR2 sequences are DFQATT and SNEGSKA (reference sequence). DNA for the CDR3: TGCAGTGCTAAGGGACAGGCTGGGGCCACCGTCCTGACTTTC. Translating gives CSAKGQAGATVLTF.

This sequence joins TRBV6-6 and TRBJ1-4; a possible D gene is TRBD1 (5 bases). With 11 bases removed from V and 8 bases from J, the gap between germline ends came to 9 bases. The CDR3 is made up of 10 amino acids. Germline V CDR1 and CDR2: MNHNY, SVGAGI (reference sequence). The CDR3 bases are TGTGCCGCAGGGACCGAAAAACTGTTTTTT. This sequence encodes CAAGTEKLFF.

V and J are TRBV30 and TRBJ2-3; maybe TRBD1 (6 bases). Germline lookup yields CDR1 GTSNPN and CDR2 SVGIG (reference sequence). Between the trimmed V and J ends, which lost 0 bases and 6 bases, there was a span of 10 bases. This CDR3 spans 13 amino acids. The chain's CDR3 is CAWSVQGPDTQYF. The DNA for the CDR3 is TGTGCCTGGAGTGTACAGGGTCCCGATACGCAGTATTTT.

This chain uses TRBV9 with TRBJ1-6; 9 nucleotides line up with TRBD1. There are 15 residues in the CDR3. V was clipped by 0 bases and J by 9 bases; unmatched bases: 4. CDR1 SGDLS and CDR2 YYNGEE come from the germline V gene. This CDR3 is CASSVGRDRASPLHF. The DNA of the CDR3 is TGTGCCAGCAGCGTAGGTCGGGACAGGGCTTCACCCCTCCACTTT.

The CDR3, as DNA: TGCAGTGCCCGGACCTCAGGCCACGAGCAGTACTTC. Translated, it gives CSARTSGHEQYF. The V call is TRBV20-1, the J call TRBJ2-7, with D hard to call. Trimming stripped 6 bases from V and 5 bases from J, with 14 bases between. The CDR3 contains 12 residues. Germline-derived CDR1 and CDR2 are DFQATT and SNEGSKA (reference sequence).

The chain recombines TRBV5-6 with TRBJ1-3, with 9 nucleotides matching TRBD1. Germline trimming cut 0 bases from V and 4 bases from J; bases unmatched to any gene: 5. The CDR3 is 16 amino acids. From germline, CDR1 is SGHDT and CDR2 YYEEEE. The CDR3, as DNA: TGTGCCAGCAGCTTGGGGGACAGGGTGGTCGGAAACACCATATATTTT. Translated, it gives CASSLGDRVVGNTIYF.

The gene calls are TRBV20-1 and TRBJ1-3; 9 bases agree with TRBD1. The trim removed 7 bases at V and 2 bases at J, leaving 3 bases unmatched. The CDR3 has 13 residues. The germline gives CDR1 DFQATT, CDR2 SNEGSKA (reference sequence). The CDR3 here is CSGGQGPGNTIYF. The CDR3 region has the DNA TGCAGTGGGGGACAGGGCCCTGGAAACACCATATATTTT.

This clonotype has only one observation. The rearrangement uses TRBV7-9 and TRBJ2-5, with 7 positions matching TRBD1. Germline CDR1 and CDR2: SEHNR and FQNEAQ (reference sequence). The V segment lost 5 bases and the J segment 1 base; nucleotides outside the gene matches: 7. This CDR3 comprises 15 residues. The CDR3 region is CASSLVRDSQETQYF. CDR3 sequence (DNA): TGTGCCAGCAGCCTAGTTAGGGACAGCCAAGAGACCCAGTACTTC.

This chain connects TRBV5-6 to TRBJ1-3; TRBD1 is a possible D gene (6 bases). The CDR3 has 13 amino acids. Germline V gives CDR1 SGHDT, CDR2 YYEEEE. V was pared by 3 bases and J by 4 bases, with 8 bases between. The CDR3 loop is CASSYGTGNTIYF. Here the CDR3 DNA reads TGTGCCAGCAGCTACGGGACAGGAAACACCATATATTTT.

This clonotype showed up many times. Since a much larger clone is just one base distant, this may be a read error. The chain employs TRBV6-1 and TRBJ1-4; TRBD1 matches 7 bases. V shed 5 bases, J shed 10 bases, and the junction held 13 bases outside the gene matches. Germline CDR1 and CDR2: MNHNS and SASEGT. This CDR3 contains 15 residues. The CDR3 DNA reads as TGTGCCAGCAGTCAAGAATGGGGCAGGGGGGTAAAACTGTTTTTT. Its translation is CASSQEWGRGVKLFF.

CDR3 sequence (DNA): TGTGCCAGCAGTCCAGTGACGGGGGTCTCCTACGAGCAGTACTTC. It yields the protein CASSPVTGVSYEQYF. This chain connects TRBV25-1 to TRBJ2-7; maybe TRBD2 (6 bases). CDR1 and CDR2 (germline): MGHDK, SYGVNS. The CDR3 is 15 amino acids. Trimming removed 5 bases at V and 0 bases at J, with 14 bases between.

This clonotype was seen repeatedly, ten times or more. The germline gene is not matched at one end of the junction; a read error may be the cause. J is TRBJ2-5 and V is TRBV5-1, with TRBD2 identical over 9 bases. The CDR3 consists of 14 residues. Germline CDR1 SGHRS, CDR2 YFSETQ. This CDR3 is CASSFSGRQDTQYF. The CDR3 bases are TGCGCCAGCAGCTTTAGCGGGAGACAAGACACCCAGTACTTC.

A remark on this clonotype: A junction boundary mismatches the germline segment, possibly from a read error. This chain links TRBV11-3 with TRBJ2-1; 11 nucleotides agree with TRBD2. The germline CDR1 and CDR2 sequences are SGHNT and YENEEA. This CDR3 has 14 residues. The chain's CDR3 is CASTLAGGFNEQFF. CDR3 nucleotides: TGTGCCAGCACCTTAGCGGGAGGGTTTAATGAGCAGTTCTTC. The whole variable domain, remainder taken from reference TRBV11-3 and TRBJ2-1, is EAGVVQSPRYKIIEKKQPVAFWCNPISGHNTLYWYLQNLGQGPELLIRYENEEAVDDSQLPKDRFSAERLKGVDSTLKIQPAELGDSAVYLCASTLAGGFNEQFFGPGTRLTVL.

This rearrangement joins TRBV7-2 to TRBJ2-1, with D possibly being TRBD2 (5 bases). Deletions cut 7 bases from V and 0 bases from J, with 16 bases between. CDR1 and CDR2 from the germline V gene are SGHTA and FQGNSA. The CDR3 contains 16 residues. CDR3 coding DNA: TGTGCCAGCACCCCCCTCCGGACTCACTCCTACAATGAGCAGTTCTTC. Translation gives CASTPLRTHSYNEQFF.